This TCR beta chain was recorded in a study of cytomegalovirus exposure and HLA in healthy donors. Across the whole study: Out of several hundred genotyped donors, roughly 83% belonged to the Caucasian-associated ancestry cluster.

The V segment lost 5 bases and the J segment 4 bases; nucleotides outside the gene matches: 3. Germline lookup yields CDR1 SGHTA and CDR2 FQGNSA. The CDR3 runs 13 residues. PCR employed 60 Vbeta and 13 Jbeta primers. Assay: immunoSEQ multiplex PCR; the TCRdb copy retains only in-frame clones and omits some. The sample carries approximately 120,000 clones, about two thirds recorded once. The source is a man aged 25 to 40 in good health and CMV-seronegative. The V and J genes are TRBV7-2 and TRBJ1-1; TRBD1 agrees at 8 bases. Sequencing input: PBMCs. The CDR3 DNA sequence: TGTGCCAGCAGCCAGGGGGCCGGCACTGAAGCTTTCTTT. Translating it yields CASSQGAGTEAFF. The whole variable domain, filled in from reference TRBV7-2 and TRBJ1-1, reads GAGVSQSPSNKVTEKGKDVELRCDPISGHTALYWYRQSLGQGLEFLIYFQGNSAPDKSGLPSDRFSAERTGGSVSTLTIQRTQQEDSAVYLCASSQGAGTEAFFGQGTRLTVV.